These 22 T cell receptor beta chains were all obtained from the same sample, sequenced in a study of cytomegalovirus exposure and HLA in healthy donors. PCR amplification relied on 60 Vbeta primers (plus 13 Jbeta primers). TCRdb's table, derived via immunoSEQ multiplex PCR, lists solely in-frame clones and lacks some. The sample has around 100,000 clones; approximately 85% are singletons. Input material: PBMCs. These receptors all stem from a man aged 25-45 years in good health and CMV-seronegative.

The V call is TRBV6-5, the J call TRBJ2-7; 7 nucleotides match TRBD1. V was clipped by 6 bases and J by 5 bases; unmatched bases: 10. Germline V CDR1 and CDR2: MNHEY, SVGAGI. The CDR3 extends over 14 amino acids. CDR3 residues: CASRPRDSSDEQYF. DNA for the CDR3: TGTGCCAGCAGGCCCCGGGACAGCTCGGACGAGCAGTACTTC.

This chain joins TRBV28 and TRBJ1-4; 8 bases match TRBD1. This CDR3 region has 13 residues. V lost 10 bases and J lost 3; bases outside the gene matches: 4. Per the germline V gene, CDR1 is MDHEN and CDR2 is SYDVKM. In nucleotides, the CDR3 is TGTGCCACGTCGGGACAGGCTAATGAAAAACTGTTTTTT. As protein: CATSGQANEKLFF.

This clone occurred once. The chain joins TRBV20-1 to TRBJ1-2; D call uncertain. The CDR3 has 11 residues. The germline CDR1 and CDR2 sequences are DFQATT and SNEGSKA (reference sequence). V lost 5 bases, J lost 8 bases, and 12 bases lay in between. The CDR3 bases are TGCAGTGCTCTAGCCATACAGGGCTACACCTTC. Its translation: CSALAIQGYTF.

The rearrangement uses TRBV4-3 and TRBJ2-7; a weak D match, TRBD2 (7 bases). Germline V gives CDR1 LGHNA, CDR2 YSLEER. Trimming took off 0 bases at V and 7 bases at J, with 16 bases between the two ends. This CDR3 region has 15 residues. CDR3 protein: CASSQDQGTTREQYF. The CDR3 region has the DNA TGCGCCAGCAGCCAAGATCAGGGGACTACCCGAGAGCAGTACTTC.

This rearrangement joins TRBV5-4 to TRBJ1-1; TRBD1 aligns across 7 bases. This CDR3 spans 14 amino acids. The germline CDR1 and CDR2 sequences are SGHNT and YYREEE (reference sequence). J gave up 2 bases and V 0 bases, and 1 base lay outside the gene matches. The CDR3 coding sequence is TGTGCCAGCAGCTTGGACAGGGGCAACACTGAAGCTTTCTTT. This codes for CASSLDRGNTEAFF.

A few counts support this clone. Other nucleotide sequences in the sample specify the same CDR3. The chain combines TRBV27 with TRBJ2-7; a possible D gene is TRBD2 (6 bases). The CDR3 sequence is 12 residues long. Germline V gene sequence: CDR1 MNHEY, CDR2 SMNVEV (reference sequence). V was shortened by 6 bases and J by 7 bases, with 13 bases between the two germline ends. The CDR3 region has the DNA TGTGCCAGCAGCCGCGGAGGAGGGGAGCAGTACTTC. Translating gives CASSRGGGEQYF.

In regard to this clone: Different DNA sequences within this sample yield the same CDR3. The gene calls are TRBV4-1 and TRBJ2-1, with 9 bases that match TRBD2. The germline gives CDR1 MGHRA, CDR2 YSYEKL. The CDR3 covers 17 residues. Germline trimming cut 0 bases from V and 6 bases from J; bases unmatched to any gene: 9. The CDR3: CASSQEGSSGGSNEQFF. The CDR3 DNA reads TGCGCCAGCAGCCAAGAGGGGTCCAGCGGGGGGAGCAATGAGCAGTTCTTC.

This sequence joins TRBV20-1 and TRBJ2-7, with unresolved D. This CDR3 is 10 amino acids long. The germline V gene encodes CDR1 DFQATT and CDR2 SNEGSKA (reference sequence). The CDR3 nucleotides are TGCAGCATGAGGCTAGGCGAGCAGTACTTC. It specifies CSMRLGEQYF.

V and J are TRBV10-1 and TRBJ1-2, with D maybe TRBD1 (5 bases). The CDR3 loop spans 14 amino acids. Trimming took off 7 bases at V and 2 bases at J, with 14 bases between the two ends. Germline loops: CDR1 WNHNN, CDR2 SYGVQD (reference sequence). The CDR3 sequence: CASMASHRNYGYTF. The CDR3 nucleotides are TGCGCCAGCATGGCCTCTCACAGGAACTATGGCTACACCTTC.

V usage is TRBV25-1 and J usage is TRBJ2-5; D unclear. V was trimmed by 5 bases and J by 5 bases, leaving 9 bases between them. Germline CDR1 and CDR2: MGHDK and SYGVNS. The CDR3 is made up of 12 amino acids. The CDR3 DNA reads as TGTGCCAGCAGTCTCTCTCTCGAGACCCAGTACTTC. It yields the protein CASSLSLETQYF.

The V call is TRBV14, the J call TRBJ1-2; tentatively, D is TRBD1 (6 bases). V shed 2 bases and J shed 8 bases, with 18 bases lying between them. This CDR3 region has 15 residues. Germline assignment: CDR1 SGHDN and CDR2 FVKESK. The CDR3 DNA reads TGTGCCAGCAGCCAATCCCGCAGGGGCTTCGAAGGCTACACCTTC. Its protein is CASSQSRRGFEGYTF.

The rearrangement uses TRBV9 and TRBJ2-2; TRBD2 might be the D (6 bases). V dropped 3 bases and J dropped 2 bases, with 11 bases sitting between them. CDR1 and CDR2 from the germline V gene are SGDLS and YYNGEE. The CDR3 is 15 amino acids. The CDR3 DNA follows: TGTGCCAGCAGCGACAGGAGGGGTAACACCGGGGAGCTGTTTTTT. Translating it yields CASSDRRGNTGELFF. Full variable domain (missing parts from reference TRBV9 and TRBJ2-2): DSGVTQTPKHLITATGQRVTLRCSPRSGDLSVYWYQQSLDQGLQFLIQYYNGEERAKGNILERFSAQQFPDLHSELNLSSLELGDSALYFCASSDRRGNTGELFFGEGSRLTVL.

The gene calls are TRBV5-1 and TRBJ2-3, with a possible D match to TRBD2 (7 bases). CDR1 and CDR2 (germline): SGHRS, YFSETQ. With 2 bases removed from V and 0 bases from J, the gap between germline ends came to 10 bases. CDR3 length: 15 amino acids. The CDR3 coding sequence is TGCGCCAGCAGCTTTTGGGGGGGCAGCACAGATACGCAGTATTTT. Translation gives CASSFWGGSTDTQYF.

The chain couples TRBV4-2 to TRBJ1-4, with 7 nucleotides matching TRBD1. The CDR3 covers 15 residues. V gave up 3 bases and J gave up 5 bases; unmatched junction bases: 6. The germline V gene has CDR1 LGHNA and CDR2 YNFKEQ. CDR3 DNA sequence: TGTGCCAGCAGCCACCTCGACAGGGCAAATGAAAAACTGTTTTTT. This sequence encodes CASSHLDRANEKLFF.

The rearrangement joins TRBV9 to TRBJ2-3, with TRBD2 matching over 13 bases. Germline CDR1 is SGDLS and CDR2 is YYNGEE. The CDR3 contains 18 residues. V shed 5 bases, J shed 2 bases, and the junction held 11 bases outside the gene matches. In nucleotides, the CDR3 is TGTGCCAGCAGTGACGGGACTAGCGGGATGCGAAACACAGATACGCAGTATTTT. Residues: CASSDGTSGMRNTDTQYF.

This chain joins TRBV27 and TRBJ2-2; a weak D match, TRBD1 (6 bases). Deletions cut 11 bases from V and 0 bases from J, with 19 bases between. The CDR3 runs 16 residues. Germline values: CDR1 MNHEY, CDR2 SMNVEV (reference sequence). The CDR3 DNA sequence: TGTGCCGTCGGACAGATAACTTTCGCGAACACCGGGGAGCTGTTTTTT. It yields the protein CAVGQITFANTGELFF.

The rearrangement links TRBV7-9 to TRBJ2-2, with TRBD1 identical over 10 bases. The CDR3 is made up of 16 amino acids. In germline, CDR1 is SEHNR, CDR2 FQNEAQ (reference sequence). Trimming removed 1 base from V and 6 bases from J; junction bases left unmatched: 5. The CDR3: CASSLDGTGVPGELFF. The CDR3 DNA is TGTGCCAGCAGCTTAGATGGGACAGGGGTTCCCGGGGAGCTGTTTTTT.

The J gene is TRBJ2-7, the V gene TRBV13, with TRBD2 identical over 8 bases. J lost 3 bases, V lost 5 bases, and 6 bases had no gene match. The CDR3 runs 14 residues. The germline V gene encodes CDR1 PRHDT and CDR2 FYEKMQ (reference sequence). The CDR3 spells CASSRTSRGYEQYF. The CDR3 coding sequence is TGTGCCAGCAGCCGGACTAGCCGAGGCTACGAGCAGTACTTC.

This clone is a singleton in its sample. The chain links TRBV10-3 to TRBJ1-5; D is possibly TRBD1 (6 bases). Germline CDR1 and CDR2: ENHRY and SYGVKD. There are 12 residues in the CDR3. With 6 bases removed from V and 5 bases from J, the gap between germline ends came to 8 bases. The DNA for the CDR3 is TGTGCCATCAGGGGGGCAGATCAGCCCCAGCATTTT. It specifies CAIRGADQPQHF.

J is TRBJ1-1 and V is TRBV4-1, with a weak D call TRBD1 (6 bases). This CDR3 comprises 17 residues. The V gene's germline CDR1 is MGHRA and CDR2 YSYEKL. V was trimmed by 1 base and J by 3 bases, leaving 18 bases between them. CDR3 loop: CASSQVGRREGDTEAFF. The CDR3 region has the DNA TGCGCCAGCAGCCAAGTCGGTCGTCGAGAGGGGGACACTGAAGCTTTCTTT.

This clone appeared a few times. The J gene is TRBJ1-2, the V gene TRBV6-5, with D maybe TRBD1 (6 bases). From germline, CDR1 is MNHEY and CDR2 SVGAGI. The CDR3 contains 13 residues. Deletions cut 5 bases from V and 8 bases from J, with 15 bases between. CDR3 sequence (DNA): TGTGCCAGCAGTCCCGACAGGTCTCTGGGCTACACCTTC. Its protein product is CASSPDRSLGYTF.

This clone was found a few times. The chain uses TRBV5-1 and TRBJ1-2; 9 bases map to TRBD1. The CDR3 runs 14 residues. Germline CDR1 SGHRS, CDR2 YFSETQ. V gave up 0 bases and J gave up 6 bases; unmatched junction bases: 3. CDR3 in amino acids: CASSLEGDRDGYTF. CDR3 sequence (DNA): TGCGCCAGCAGCTTGGAGGGGGACAGGGATGGCTACACCTTC.